This paragraph reports one T cell receptor (beta chain). The record originates from a study of blood T cell repertoires in COVID-19. Study information: From the United States, Italy and Spain came samples of acute and convalescent COVID-19.

The protocol was immunoSEQ multiplex PCR, while the TCRdb copy is restricted to in-frame clones and leaves out a portion. There are around 65,000 clones in the sample; about 81% occur only once, and about 15% lies in the top ten. Germline CDR1 and CDR2: LGHNA and YSLEER. The V gene lost 1 base and the J gene lost 4 bases, with 10 bases spanning the gap. This CDR3 has 15 residues. V is TRBV4-3 and J is TRBJ2-2; D is possibly TRBD2 (5 bases). The source of this sequence is an elderly man with acute or convalescent COVID-19. Sequenced material: peripheral blood. CDR3 loop: CASSQAGGRTGELFF. The CDR3 DNA reads TGCGCCAGCAGCCAAGCCGGCGGGCGCACCGGGGAGCTGTTTTTT.